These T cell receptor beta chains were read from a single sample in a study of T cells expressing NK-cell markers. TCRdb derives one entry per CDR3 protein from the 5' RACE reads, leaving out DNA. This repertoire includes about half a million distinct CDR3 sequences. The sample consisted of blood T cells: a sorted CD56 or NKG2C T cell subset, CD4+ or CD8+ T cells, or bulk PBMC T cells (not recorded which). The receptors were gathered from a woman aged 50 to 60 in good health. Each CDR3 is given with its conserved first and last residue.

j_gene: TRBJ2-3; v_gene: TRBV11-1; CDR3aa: CASSSGINTDTQYF
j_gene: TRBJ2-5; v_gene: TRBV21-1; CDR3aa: CASSRGTGANHSKETQYF
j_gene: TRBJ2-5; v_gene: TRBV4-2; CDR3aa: CASSQGQVRRAPQETQYF
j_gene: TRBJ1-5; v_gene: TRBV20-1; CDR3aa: CSVLTGGGQPQHF
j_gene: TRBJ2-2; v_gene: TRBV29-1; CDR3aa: CSVGTQGRTGELFF
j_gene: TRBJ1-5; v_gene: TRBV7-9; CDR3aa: CASSLRADQPQHF
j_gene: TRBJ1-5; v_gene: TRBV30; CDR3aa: CALGQGASQPQHF
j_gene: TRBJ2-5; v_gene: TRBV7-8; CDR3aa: CASSLAQGTDQETQYF
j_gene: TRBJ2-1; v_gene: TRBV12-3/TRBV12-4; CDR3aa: CASRNGEHNEQFF
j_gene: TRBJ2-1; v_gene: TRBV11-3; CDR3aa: CASSTRTKDEQFF
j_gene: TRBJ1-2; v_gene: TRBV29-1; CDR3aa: CSVEGWATYGYTF
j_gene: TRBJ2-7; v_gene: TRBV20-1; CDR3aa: CSTRVGTASHEQYF
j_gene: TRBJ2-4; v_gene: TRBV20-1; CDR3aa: CSAATSGRGAKNIQYF
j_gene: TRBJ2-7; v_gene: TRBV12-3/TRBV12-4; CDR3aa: CASSLGQGLTPYEQYF
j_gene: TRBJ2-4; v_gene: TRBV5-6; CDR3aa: CASSVWELAKNIQYF
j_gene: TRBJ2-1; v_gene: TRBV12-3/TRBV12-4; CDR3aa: CASSSIVVSEQFF
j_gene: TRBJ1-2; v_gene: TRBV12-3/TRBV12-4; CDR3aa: CASSPLTGRRGYTF
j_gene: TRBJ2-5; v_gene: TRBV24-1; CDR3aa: CATSDSGEFVETQYF
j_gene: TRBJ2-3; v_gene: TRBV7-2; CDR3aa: CASSLLGSTTDTQYF
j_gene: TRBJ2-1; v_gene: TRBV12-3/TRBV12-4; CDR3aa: CASSLWDKPFDEQFF
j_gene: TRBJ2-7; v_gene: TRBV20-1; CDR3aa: CSASHGAGQGTYEQYF
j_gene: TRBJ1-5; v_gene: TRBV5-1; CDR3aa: CASSLGPGLNQPQHF
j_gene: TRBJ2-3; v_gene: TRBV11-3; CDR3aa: CASSFQGSGATDTQYF
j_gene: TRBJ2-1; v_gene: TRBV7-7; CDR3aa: CASSLAGDSEQFF
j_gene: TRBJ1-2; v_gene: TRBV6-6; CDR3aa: CASRKGSGTDNYGYTF
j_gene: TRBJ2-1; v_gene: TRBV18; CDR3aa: CASSPQPGLAGLDEQFF
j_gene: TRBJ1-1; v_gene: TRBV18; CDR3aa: CASSRQGASTEAFF
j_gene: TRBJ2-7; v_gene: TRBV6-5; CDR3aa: CASSTDRAYEQYF
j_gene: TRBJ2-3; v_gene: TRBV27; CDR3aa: CASSPLAGRGTQYF
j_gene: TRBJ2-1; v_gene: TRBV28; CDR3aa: CASSRWQDDGNEQFF
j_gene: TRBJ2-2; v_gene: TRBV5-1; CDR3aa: CASSLSPVGTANTGELFF
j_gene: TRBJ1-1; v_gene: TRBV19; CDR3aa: CASSIPQGEAFF
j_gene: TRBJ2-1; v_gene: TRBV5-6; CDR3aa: CASTPFGGAPHTEQFF
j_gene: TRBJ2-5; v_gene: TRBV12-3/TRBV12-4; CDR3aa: CASSSTGKETQYF
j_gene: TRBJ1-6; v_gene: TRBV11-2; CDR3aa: CASSPTGTYNSPLHF
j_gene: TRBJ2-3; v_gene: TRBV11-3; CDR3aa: CASSLRTGETDTQYF
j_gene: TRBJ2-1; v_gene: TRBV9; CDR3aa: CASTPHGNYNEQFF
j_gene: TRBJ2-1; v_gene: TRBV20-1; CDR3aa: CSANLWTANEQFF
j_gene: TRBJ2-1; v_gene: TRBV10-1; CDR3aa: CASSGLREAYNEQFF
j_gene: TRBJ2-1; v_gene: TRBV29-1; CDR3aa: CGGGTRQNNEQFF
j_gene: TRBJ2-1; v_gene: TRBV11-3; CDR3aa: CASSGGGWTLPSYNEQFF
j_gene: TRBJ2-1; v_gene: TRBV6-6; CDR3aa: CASSYRPGGSNEQFF
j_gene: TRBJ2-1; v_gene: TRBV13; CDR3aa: CASTLTGLANNEQFF
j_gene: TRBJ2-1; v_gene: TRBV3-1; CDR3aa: CATRGQAYNEQFF
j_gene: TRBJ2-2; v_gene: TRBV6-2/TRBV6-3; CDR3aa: CASSYVPDRELFF
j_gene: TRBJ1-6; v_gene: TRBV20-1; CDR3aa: CSARASQGWNSPLHF
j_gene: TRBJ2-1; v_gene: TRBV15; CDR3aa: CATSRDTQQTSSYNEQFF
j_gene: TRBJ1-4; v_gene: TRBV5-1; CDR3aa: CASSLGGKATNEKLFF
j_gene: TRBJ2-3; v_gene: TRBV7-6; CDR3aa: CASSLDPAGATDTQYF
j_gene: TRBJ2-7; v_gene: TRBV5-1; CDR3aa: CASSLTGAAEQYF
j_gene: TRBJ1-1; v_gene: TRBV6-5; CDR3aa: CASSTRAAARAFF
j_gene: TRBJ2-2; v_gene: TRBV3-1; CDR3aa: CASRNPGLVGELFF
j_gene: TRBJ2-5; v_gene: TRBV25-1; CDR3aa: CASSEPGRETQYF
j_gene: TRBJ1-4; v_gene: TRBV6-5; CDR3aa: CASSPYPGGEKLFF
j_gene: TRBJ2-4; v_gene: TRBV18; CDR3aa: CASSPPGASKNIQYF